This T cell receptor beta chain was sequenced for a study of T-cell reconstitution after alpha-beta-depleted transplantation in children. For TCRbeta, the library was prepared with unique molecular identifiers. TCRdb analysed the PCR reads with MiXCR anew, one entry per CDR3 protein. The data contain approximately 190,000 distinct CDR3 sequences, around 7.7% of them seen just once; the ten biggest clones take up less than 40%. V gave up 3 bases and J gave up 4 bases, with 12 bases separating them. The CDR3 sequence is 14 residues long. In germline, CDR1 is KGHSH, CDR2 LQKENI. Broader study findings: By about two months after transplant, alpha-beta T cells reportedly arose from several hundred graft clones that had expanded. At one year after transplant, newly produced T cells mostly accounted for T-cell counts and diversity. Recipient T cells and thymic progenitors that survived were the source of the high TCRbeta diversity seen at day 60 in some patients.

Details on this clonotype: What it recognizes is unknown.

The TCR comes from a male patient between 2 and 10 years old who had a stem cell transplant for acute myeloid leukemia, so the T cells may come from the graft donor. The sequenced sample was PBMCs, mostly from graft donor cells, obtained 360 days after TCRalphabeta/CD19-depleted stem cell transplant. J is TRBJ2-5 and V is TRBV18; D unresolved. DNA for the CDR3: TGTGCCAGCTCACCGGGCGGAAGAGTAGAGACCCAGTACTTC. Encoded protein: CASSPGGRVETQYF.